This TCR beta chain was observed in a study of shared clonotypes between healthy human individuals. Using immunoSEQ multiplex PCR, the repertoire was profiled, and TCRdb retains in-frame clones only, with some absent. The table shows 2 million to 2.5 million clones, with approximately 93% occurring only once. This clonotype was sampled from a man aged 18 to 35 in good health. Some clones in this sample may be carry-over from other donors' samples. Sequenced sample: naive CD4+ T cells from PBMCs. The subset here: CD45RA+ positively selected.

CDR3 loop: CASSDSGVTYTF. CDR3 sequence (DNA): TGTGCCAGCAGTGACTCAGGAGTGACCTACACCTTC. The genes are TRBV6-4 and TRBJ1-2; D unclear. CDR1 and CDR2 (germline): MRHNA, SNTAGT. V gave up 0 bases and J gave up 10 bases, with 9 bases separating them. This CDR3 contains 12 residues.